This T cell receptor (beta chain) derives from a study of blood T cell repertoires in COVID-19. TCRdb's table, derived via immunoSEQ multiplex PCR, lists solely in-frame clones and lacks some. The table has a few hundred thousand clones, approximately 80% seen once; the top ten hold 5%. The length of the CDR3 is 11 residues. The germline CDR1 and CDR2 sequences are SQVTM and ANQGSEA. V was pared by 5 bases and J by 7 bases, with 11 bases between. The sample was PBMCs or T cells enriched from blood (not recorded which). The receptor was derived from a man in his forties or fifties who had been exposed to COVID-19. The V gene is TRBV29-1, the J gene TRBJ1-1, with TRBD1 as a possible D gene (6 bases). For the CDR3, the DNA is TGCAGCGTTCAGCGGGGGCATGAAGCTTTCTTT. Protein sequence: CSVQRGHEAFF.